This TCR beta chain was retrieved from a study of blood T cells in healthy people across ages. Study-wide results and caveats: Among long-lived donors, naive CD4+ cells were more numerous and diversity higher than in aged donors.

Combining a sample-barcoded 5' primer with a J-beta primer mix, a second PCR ran for 7 to 11 cycles. MiXCR, applied by TCRdb to the 5' RACE reads, yields one record per CDR3 protein. The sample yields some 1.6 million distinct CDR3 sequences, almost 35% seen once. Of note for this clonotype: What it binds is not known.

Germline CDR1 DFQATT, CDR2 SNEGSKA (reference sequence). Unmatched junction bases numbered 7, after V lost 6 bases and J lost 5 bases. The CDR3 has 13 amino acids. The chain combines TRBV20-1 with TRBJ2-5, with TRBD2 identical over 9 bases. Sequences were obtained from blood. This clonotype originated in a woman in her thirties in good health. This chain's CDR3 is CSAIAGARETQYF. Written as DNA, the CDR3 is TGCAGTGCCATAGCGGGGGCCCGTGAGACCCAGTACTTC.